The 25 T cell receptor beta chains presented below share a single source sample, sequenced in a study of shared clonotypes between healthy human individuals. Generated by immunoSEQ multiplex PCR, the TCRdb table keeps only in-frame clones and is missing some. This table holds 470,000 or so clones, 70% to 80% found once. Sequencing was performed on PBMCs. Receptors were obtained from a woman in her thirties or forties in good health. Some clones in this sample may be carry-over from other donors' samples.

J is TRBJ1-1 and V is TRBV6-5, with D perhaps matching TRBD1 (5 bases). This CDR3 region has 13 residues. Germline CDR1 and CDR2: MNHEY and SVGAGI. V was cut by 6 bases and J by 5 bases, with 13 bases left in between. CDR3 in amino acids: CASRMLGGTEAFF. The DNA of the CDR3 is TGTGCCAGCAGAATGCTCGGGGGTACTGAAGCTTTCTTT.

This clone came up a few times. CDR3 in DNA: TGTGTCAGCTCGCGGTCCGCAACTAATGAAAAACTGTTTTTT. This gives the protein CVSSRSATNEKLFF. V is TRBV19 and J is TRBJ1-4; D remains ambiguous. Germline loops: CDR1 LNHDA, CDR2 SQIVND (reference sequence). The CDR3 contains 14 residues.

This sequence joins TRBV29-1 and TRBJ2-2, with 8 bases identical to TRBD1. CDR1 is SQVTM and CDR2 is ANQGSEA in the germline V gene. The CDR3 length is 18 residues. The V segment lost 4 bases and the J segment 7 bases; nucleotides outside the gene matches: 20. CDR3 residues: CSVVQRTRGRLRGGELFF. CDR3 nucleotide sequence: TGCAGCGTTGTGCAACGTACCAGGGGGCGCTTGAGGGGCGGGGAGCTGTTTTTT.

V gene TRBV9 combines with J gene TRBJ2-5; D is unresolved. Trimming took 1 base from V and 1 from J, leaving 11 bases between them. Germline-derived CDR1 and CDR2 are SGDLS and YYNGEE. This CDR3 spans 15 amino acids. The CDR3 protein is CASSVRGGLQETQYF. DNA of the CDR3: TGTGCCAGCAGCGTACGCGGCGGCCTCCAAGAGACCCAGTACTTC.

CDR3 nucleotide sequence: TGTGCCAGCAGCCCGGACCGGCCAGGGTACGAGCAGTACTTC. It is translated as CASSPDRPGYEQYF. This chain connects TRBV5-4 to TRBJ2-7; TRBD1 might be the D (5 bases). The CDR3 sequence is 14 residues long. From germline, CDR1 is SGHNT and CDR2 YYREEE (reference sequence). The germline V and J ends were trimmed by 4 bases and 4 bases, with 15 bases remaining between them.

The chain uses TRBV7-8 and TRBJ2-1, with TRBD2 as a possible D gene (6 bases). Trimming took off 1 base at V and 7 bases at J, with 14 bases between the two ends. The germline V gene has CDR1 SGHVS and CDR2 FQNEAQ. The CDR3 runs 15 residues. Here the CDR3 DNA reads TGTGCCAGCAGCTTAGATTCGCGGGACTGGAATGAGCAGTTCTTC. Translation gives CASSLDSRDWNEQFF.

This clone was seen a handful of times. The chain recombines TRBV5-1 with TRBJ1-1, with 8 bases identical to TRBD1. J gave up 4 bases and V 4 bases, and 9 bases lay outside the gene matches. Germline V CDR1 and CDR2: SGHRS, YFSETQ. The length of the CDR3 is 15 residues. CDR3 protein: CASSAGGAMSTEAFF. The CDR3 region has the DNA TGCGCCAGCAGCGCAGGGGGCGCGATGAGCACTGAAGCTTTCTTT.

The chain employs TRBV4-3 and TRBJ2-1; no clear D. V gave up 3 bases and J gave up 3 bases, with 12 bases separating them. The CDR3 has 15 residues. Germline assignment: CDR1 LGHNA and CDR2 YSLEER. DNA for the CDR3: TGCGCCAGCAGCCAGTCCTCAGCTAACTACAATGAGCAGTTCTTC. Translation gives CASSQSSANYNEQFF.

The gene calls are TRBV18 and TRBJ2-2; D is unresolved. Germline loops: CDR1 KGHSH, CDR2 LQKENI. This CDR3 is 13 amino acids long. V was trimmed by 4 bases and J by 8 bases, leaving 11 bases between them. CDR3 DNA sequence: TGTGCCAGCTCACGAGAGCCTTCGGGGGAGCTGTTTTTT. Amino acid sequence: CASSREPSGELFF.

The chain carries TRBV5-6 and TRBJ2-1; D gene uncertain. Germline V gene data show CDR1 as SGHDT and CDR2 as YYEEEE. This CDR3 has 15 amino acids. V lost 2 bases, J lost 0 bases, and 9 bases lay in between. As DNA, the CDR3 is TGTGCCAGCAGCTTTTGGGCACGCTCCTACAATGAGCAGTTCTTC. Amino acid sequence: CASSFWARSYNEQFF. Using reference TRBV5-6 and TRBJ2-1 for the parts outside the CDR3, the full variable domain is DAGVTQSPTHLIKTRGQQVTLRCSPKSGHDTVSWYQQALGQGPQFIFQYYEEEERQRGNFPDRFSGHQFPNYSSELNVNALLLGDSALYLCASSFWARSYNEQFFGPGTRLTVL.

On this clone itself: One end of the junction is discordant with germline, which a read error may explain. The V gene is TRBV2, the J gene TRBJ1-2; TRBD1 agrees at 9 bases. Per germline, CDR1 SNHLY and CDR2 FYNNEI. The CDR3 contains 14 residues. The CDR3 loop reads CASRTGGDNYDYTF. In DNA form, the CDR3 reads TGTGCCAGCAGGACAGGGGGGGATAACTATGACTACACCTTC.

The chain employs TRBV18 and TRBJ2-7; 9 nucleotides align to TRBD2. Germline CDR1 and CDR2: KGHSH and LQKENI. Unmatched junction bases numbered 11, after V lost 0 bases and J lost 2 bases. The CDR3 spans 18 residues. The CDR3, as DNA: TGTGCCAGCTCACCACCCCAGGCTTCGACTAGCGGACCCTACGAGCAGTACTTC. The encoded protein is CASSPPQASTSGPYEQYF.

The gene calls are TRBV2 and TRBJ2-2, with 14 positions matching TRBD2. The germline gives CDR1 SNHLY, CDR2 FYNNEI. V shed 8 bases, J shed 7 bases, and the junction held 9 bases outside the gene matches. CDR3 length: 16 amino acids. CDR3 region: CASGPGLAGVVGELFF. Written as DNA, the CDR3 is TGTGCCAGCGGGCCGGGACTAGCGGGAGTGGTCGGGGAGCTGTTTTTT.

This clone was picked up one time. The CDR3 DNA follows: TGTGCCAGCAGCTTGAGGGGGGACAGGGGGAATGAAAAACTGTTTTTT. Protein sequence: CASSLRGDRGNEKLFF. V gene TRBV7-8 combines with J gene TRBJ1-4; 11 bases agree with TRBD1. Germline values: CDR1 SGHVS, CDR2 FQNEAQ. The ends lost 3 bases at V and 5 bases at J; junction bases unmatched: 5. CDR3 size: 16 residues.

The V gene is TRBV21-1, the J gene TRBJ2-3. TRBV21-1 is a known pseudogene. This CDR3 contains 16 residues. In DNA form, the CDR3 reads TGTGCCAGCAGCAAAGCAGCCTTCCTGGGGATAGATACGCAGTATTTT. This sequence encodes CASSKAAFLGIDTQYF.

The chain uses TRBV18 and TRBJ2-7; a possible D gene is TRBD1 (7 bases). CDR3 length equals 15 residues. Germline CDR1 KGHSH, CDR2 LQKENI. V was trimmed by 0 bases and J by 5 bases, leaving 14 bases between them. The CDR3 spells CASSPPSQGGNEQYF. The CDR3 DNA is TGTGCCAGCTCACCACCGTCCCAGGGGGGAAACGAGCAGTACTTC.

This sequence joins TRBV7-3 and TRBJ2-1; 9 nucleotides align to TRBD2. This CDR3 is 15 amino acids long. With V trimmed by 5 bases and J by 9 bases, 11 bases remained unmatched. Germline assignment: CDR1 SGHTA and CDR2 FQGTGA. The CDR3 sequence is CASSLSTSGEGEQFF. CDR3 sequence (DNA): TGTGCCAGCAGCCTCTCGACTAGCGGAGAGGGTGAGCAGTTCTTC. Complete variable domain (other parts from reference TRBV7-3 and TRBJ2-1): GAGVSQTPSNKVTEKGKYVELRCDPISGHTALYWYRQSLGQGPEFLIYFQGTGAADDSGLPNDRFFAVRPEGSVSTLKIQRTERGDSAVYLCASSLSTSGEGEQFFGPGTRLTVL.

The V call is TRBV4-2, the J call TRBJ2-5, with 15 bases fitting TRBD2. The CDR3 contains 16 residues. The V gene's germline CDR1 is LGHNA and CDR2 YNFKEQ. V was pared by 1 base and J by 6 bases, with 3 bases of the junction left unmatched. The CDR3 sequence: CASSQGGTSGRKTQYF. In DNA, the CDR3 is TGTGCCAGCAGCCAAGGGGGGACTAGCGGGAGGAAGACCCAGTACTTC.

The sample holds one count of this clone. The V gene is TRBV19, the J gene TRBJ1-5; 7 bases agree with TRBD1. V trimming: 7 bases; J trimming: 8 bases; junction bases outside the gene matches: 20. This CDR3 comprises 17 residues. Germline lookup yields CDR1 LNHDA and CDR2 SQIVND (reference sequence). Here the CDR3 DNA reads TGTGCCAGTAATGGTGGGACAGCCTCCGACATGGGAGAGCCCCAGCATTTT. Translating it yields CASNGGTASDMGEPQHF.

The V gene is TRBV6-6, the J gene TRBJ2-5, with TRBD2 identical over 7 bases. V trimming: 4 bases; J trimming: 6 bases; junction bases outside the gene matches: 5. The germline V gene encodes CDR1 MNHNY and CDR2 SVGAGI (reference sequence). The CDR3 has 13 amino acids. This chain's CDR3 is CASSSWGGKTQYF. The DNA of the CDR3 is TGTGCCAGCAGTTCCTGGGGGGGAAAGACCCAGTACTTC.

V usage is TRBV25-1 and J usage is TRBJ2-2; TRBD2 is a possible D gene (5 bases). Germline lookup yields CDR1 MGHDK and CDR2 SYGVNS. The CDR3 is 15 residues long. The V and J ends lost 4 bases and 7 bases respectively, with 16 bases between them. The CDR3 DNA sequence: TGTGCCAGCAGTGCACCCTCGGGGATCGGCGGGGAGCTGTTTTTT. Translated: CASSAPSGIGGELFF. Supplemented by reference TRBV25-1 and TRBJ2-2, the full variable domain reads EADIYQTPRYLVIGTGKKITLECSQTMGHDKMYWYQQDPGMELHLIHYSYGVNSTEKGDLSSESTVSRIRTEHFPLTLESARPSHTSQYLCASSAPSGIGGELFFGEGSRLTVL.

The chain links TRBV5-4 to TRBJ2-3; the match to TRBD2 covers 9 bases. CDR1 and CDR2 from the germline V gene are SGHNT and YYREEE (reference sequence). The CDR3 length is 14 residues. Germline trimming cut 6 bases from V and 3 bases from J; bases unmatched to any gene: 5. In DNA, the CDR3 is TGTGCCAGCACCCCTAGCGGGATAACAGATACGCAGTATTTT. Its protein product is CASTPSGITDTQYF.

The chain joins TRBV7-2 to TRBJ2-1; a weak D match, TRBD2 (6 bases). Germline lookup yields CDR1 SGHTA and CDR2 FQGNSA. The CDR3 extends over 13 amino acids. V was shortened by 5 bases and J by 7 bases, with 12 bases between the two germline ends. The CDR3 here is CASSRGYVNEQFF. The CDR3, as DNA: TGTGCCAGCAGCCGGGGGTATGTGAATGAGCAGTTCTTC.

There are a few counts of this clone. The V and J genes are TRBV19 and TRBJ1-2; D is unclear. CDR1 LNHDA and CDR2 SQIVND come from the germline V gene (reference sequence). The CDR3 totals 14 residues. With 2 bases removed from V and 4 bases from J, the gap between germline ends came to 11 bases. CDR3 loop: CASSITQTSYGYTF. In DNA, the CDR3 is TGTGCCAGTAGTATAACCCAGACAAGCTATGGCTACACCTTC.

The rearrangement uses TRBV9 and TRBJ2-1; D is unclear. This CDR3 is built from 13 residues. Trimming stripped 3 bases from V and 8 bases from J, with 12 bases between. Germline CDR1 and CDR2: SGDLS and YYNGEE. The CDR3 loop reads CASSEAPSDEQFF. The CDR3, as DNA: TGTGCCAGCAGCGAGGCCCCAAGCGATGAGCAGTTCTTC.